This T cell receptor (beta chain) was sequenced during a study of cytomegalovirus exposure and HLA in healthy donors. Study-level points and caveats: Diagnosis of cytomegalovirus status made by the classifier reportedly showed high specificity and sensitivity.

The study ran its PCR with 60 Vbeta and 13 Jbeta primers. Libraries were prepared by immunoSEQ multiplex PCR; TCRdb keeps only in-frame clonotypes and omits some of them. Among about 240,000 clones listed, 80% to 85% were seen once. With regard to this clone: Its antigen is not identified.

The material sequenced was PBMCs. The receptor comes from a woman aged 55-70 years in good health and CMV-seropositive.

The CDR3 DNA sequence: TGTGCCAGCAGCGTAGAGCCGATTACCTATGGCTACACCTTC. Its protein product is CASSVEPITYGYTF. This chain joins TRBV9 and TRBJ1-2; no clear D gene. Trimming took 0 bases from V and 4 from J, leaving 10 bases between them. The germline gives CDR1 SGDLS, CDR2 YYNGEE. This CDR3 is built from 14 residues.